This TCR beta chain was sequenced for a study of CD8+CD57+ T cells in acquired aplastic anemia. TCR beta VDJ and CDR3 profiling used genomic DNA as template. One entry per CDR3 protein, called by TCRdb with MiXCR from the reads. The data hold 450,000 to 600,000 distinct CDR3 sequences, with approximately 32% observed a single time. Comment on this clonotype: Its specificity is unknown.

The authors sequenced patients whose flow cytometry had shown CD8+CD57+ cell expansion. Severe acquired aplastic anemia affected all patients. There was no therapy given to any patient before the blood sampling took place. The CDR3 has 15 amino acids. J was trimmed by 4 bases and V by 6 bases; bases with no gene match: 9. Germline V CDR1 and CDR2: DFQATT, SNEGSKA (reference sequence). General study findings and limits: With respect to CD8+ Simpson's diversity, patients and controls did not differ significantly. Patients and controls turned out to have roughly 29 CD8+ CDR3 sequences in common.

The sequenced material came from sorted CD4+, CD8+, or CD8+CD57+ T cells (not recorded which) from PBMCs. The gene calls are TRBV20-1 and TRBJ1-2, with 12 bases fitting TRBD1. The origin of this receptor is a human donor with aplastic anemia. The CDR3 sequence is CSASGTGGTPYGYTF. The CDR3 coding sequence is TGCAGTGCCAGCGGGACAGGGGGCACCCCCTATGGCTACACCTTC.